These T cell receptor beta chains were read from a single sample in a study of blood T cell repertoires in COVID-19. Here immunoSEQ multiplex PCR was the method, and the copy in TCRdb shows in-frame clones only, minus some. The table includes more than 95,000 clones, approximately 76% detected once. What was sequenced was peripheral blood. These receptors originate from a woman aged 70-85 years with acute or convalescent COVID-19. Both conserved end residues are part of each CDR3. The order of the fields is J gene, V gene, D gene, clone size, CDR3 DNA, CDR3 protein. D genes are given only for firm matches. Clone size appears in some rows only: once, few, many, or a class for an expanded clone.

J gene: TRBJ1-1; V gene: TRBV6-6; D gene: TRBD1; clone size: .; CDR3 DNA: TGTGCCAGCAGTTCCCCGACAGGGGTCACTGAAGCTTTCTTT; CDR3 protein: CASSSPTGVTEAFF
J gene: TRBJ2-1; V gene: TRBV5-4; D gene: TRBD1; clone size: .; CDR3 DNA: TGTGCCAGCAGCTTGGGGGGACAGCTTTACAATGAGCAGTTCTTC; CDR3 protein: CASSLGGQLYNEQFF
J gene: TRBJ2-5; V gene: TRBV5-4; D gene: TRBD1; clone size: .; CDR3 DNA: TGTGCCAGCACGCCTTCACCGGGACAGGGGGCCGGAGAGACCCAGTACTTC; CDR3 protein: CASTPSPGQGAGETQYF
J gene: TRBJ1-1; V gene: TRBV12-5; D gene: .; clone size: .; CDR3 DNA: TGTGCTAGTGGTTTGGTAGAGAGGAACACTGAAGCTTTCTTT; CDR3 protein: CASGLVERNTEAFF
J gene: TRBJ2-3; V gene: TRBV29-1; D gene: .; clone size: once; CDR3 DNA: TGCAGCGTTGATGGGACTGGATTCACAGATACGCAGTATTTT; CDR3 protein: CSVDGTGFTDTQYF
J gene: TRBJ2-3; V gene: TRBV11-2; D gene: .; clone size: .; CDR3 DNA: TGTGCCAGCAGCCCCGCAGCAGATACGCAGTATTTT; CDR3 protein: CASSPAADTQYF
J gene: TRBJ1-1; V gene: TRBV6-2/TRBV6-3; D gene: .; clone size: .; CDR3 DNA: TGTGCCAGCAGTTACCCAGAAGGCAGGGACACTGGACCTGAAGCTTTCTTT; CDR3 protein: CASSYPEGRDTGPEAFF
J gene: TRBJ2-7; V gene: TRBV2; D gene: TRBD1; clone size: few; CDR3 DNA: TGTGCCAGCGGCCGGGACAGCTACTCCTACGAGCAGTACTTC; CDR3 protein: CASGRDSYSYEQYF
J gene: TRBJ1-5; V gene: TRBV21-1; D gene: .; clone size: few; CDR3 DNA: TGTGCCAGCAGAGCCCGAGGCTTTGGCAATCAGCCCCAGCATTTT; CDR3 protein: CASRARGFGNQPQHF
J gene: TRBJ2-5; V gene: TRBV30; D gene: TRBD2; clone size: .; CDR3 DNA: TGTGCCTGGACGACTAGCGGGGGATCCTCATCAGAGACCCAGTACTTC; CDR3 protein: CAWTTSGGSSSETQYF